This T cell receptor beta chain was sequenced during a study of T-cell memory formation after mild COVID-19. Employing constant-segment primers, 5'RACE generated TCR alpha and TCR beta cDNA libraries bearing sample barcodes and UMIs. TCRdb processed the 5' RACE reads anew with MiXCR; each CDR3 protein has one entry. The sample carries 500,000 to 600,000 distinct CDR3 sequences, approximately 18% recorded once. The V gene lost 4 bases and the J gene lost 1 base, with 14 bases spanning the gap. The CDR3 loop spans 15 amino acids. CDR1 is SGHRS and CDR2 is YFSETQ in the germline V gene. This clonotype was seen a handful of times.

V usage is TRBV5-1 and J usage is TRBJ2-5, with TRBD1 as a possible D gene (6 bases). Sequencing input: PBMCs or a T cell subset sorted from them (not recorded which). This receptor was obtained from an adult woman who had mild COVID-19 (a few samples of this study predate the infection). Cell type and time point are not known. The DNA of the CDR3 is TGCGCCAGCAGCGTTAACAGGGAAACCCAAGAGACCCAGTACTTC. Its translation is CASSVNRETQETQYF.